The 11 T cell receptor beta chains in this list originate from one sample, sequenced in a study of blood T cell repertoires in COVID-19. Repertoires were generated with immunoSEQ multiplex PCR, while TCRdb's copy carries only in-frame clones and drops some. This sample yields 45,000 to 55,000 clones, of which around 78% are seen a single time; about 5.8% belongs to the top ten. The sample comprised peripheral blood. These TCRs come from a human donor in a cohort sampled during active COVID-19.

This clone was seen once. V and J are TRBV6-5 and TRBJ2-7; the D is unclear. The CDR3 contains 11 residues. CDR1 and CDR2 from the germline V gene are MNHEY and SVGAGI. V lost 6 bases and J 1 base, leaving 4 bases between the germline ends. DNA for the CDR3: TGTGCCAGCAGGGCATCCTACGAGCAGTACTTC. Protein: CASRASYEQYF.

The chain combines TRBV19 with TRBJ2-7, with unresolved D. V was pared by 5 bases and J by 4 bases, with 15 bases between. Germline lookup yields CDR1 LNHDA and CDR2 SQIVND (reference sequence). The CDR3 length is 14 residues. The CDR3 DNA sequence: TGTGCCAGTAGTTCGACGGAGTATAGATACGAGCAGTACTTC. Translation gives CASSSTEYRYEQYF.

This clone turned up a few times. The J gene is TRBJ1-1, the V gene TRBV11-1; 9 bases match TRBD1. This CDR3 has 15 amino acids. The germline V gene encodes CDR1 SGHAT and CDR2 FQDESV (reference sequence). Losses at the gene ends were 2 bases for V and 9 bases for J; bases not matched to a gene: 10. CDR3 sequence (DNA): TGTGCCAGCAGCTTAACCGGGACAGGGAGGTGGAAAGCTTTCTTT. This encodes CASSLTGTGRWKAFF.

V usage is TRBV5-1 and J usage is TRBJ1-1, with D perhaps matching TRBD1 (6 bases). The CDR3 extends over 17 amino acids. Trimming shortened V by 4 bases and J by 0 bases, and 19 bases separated the two germline ends. Germline V gives CDR1 SGHRS, CDR2 YFSETQ. The CDR3 DNA reads TGCGCCAGCAGCGCAACAGGGAGCTACCTTATGAACACTGAAGCTTTCTTT. It codes for CASSATGSYLMNTEAFF.

V and J are TRBV7-2 and TRBJ2-5, with D possibly being TRBD2 (7 bases). The germline V gene encodes CDR1 SGHTA and CDR2 FQGNSA. Trimming took off 6 bases at V and 5 bases at J, with 16 bases between the two ends. The CDR3 is 14 amino acids. CDR3 region: CASSVGGARETQYF. DNA of the CDR3: TGTGCCAGCAGTGTGGGGGGGGCACGGGAGACCCAGTACTTC.

This chain connects TRBV25-1 to TRBJ1-1; D is unresolved. Trimming removed 4 bases from V and 10 bases from J, with 10 bases in between. CDR3 length: 11 residues. CDR1 is MGHDK and CDR2 is SYGVNS in the germline V gene. CDR3 in DNA: TGTGCCAGCAGTGGAGGGTACGGAGCTTTCTTT. Its protein product is CASSGGYGAFF.

The chain links TRBV7-3 to TRBJ1-1; D call uncertain. The CDR3 extends over 14 amino acids. Germline V gives CDR1 SGHTA, CDR2 FQGTGA. Trimming shortened V by 2 bases and J by 1 base, and 8 bases separated the two germline ends. The CDR3 reads CASSLSGANTEAFF. CDR3 sequence (DNA): TGTGCCAGCAGCTTATCGGGAGCGAACACTGAAGCTTTCTTT.

This clone was detected once. This sequence joins TRBV28 and TRBJ1-5, with a weak D call TRBD1 (5 bases). The CDR3 is made up of 16 amino acids. In germline, CDR1 is MDHEN, CDR2 SYDVKM. V lost 3 bases and J 4 bases, leaving 16 bases between the germline ends. CDR3 sequence: CASSFQVGLGNQPQHF. The CDR3 coding sequence is TGTGCCAGCAGTTTCCAGGTGGGGCTCGGGAATCAGCCCCAGCATTTT.

The V and J genes are TRBV7-9 and TRBJ2-1; D gene unclear. There are 13 residues in the CDR3. Germline V CDR1 and CDR2: SEHNR, FQNEAQ (reference sequence). Trimming took 0 bases from V and 4 from J, leaving 4 bases between them. Written as DNA, the CDR3 is TGTGCCAGCAGCTTAGCTCCGTACAATGAGCAGTTCTTC. Residues: CASSLAPYNEQFF.

The rearrangement joins TRBV27 to TRBJ2-1; 10 nucleotides agree with TRBD2. Trimming at V came to 6 bases and at J to 1 base, leaving 3 bases not matched to a gene. Germline CDR1 and CDR2: MNHEY and SMNVEV (reference sequence). This CDR3 has 15 amino acids. CDR3 amino acids: CASSRAGGSYNEQFF. For the CDR3, the DNA is TGTGCCAGCAGCAGAGCGGGGGGGTCCTACAATGAGCAGTTCTTC.

There are a few counts of this clone. The V gene is TRBV4-1, the J gene TRBJ2-5; D is ambiguous. V dropped 0 bases and J dropped 2 bases, with 16 bases sitting between them. In germline, CDR1 is MGHRA, CDR2 YSYEKL. There are 17 residues in the CDR3. Written as DNA, the CDR3 is TGCGCCAGCAGCCAAGATTACAGAACCAACCGACAAGAGACCCAGTACTTC. Amino acid sequence: CASSQDYRTNRQETQYF.